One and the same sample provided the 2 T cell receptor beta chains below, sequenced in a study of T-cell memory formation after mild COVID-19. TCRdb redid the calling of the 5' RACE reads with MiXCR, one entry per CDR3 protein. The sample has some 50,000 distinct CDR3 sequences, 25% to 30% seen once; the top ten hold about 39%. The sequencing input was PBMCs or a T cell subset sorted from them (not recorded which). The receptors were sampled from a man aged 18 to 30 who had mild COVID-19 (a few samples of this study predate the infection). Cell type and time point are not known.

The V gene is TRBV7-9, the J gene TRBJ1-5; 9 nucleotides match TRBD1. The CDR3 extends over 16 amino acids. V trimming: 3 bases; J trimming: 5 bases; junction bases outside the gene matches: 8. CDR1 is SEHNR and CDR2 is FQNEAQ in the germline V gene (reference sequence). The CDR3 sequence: CASSLSGTGTDQPQHF. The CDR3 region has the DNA TGTGCCAGCAGCTTGTCGGGGACAGGGACGGATCAGCCCCAGCATTTT.

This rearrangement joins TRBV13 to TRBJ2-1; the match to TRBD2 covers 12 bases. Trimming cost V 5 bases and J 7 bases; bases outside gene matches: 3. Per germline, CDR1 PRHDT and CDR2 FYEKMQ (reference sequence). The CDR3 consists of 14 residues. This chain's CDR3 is CASSPLAGGNEQFF. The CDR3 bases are TGTGCCAGCAGCCCTCTAGCGGGGGGGAATGAGCAGTTCTTC.